Sequencing of this T cell receptor beta chain was carried out in a study of T cell repertoires in cytomegalovirus infection. Overall study context: Indications came from public TCR beta signatures; they pointed to CMV infection and to a matching HLA type.

With respect to this clonotype: Its antigen is currently unknown.

TCRdb re-derived calls from the reads in MiXCR, one entry per CDR3 protein. This table has approximately 470,000 distinct CDR3 sequences, roughly 42% appearing once. The germline V gene encodes CDR1 KGHSH and CDR2 LQKENI. The ends were cut back, 2 bases at V and 1 base at J, with 10 bases in the middle. This CDR3 is built from 15 residues. The receptor was derived from a human donor in good health (CMV status not recorded). Some clones in this sample may be carry-over from other donors' samples. The rearrangement uses TRBV18 and TRBJ2-3; TRBD1 is a possible D gene (5 bases). The material sequenced was cultured PBMCs, taken from culture after CMV antigen stimulation. The CDR3 DNA reads TGTGCCAGCTCACCAGCTGGGGCGGGCACAGATACGCAGTATTTT. Amino acid sequence: CASSPAGAGTDTQYF.